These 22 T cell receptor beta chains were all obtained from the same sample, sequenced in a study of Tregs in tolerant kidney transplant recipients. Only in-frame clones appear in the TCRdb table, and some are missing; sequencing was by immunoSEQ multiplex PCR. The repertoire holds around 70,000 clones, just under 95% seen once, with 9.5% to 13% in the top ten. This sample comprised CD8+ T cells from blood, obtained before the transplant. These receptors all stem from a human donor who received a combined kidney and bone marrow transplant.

CDR3 DNA: TGTGCCAGCAGTTTCGGCGGGAGTATCAATGAGCAGTTCTTC. Translating gives CASSFGGSINEQFF. The V gene is TRBV27, the J gene TRBJ2-1; 7 bases fit TRBD2. The CDR3 length is 14 residues. The germline V gene has CDR1 MNHEY and CDR2 SMNVEV (reference sequence). V dropped 3 bases and J dropped 6; count of bases not matched to a gene: 5.

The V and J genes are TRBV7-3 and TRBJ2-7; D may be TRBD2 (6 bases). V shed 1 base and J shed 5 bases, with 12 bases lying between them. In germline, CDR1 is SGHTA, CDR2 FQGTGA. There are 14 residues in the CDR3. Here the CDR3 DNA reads TGTGCCAGCAGCTTAATCGGGGGTCAGGACGAGCAGTACTTC. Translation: CASSLIGGQDEQYF.

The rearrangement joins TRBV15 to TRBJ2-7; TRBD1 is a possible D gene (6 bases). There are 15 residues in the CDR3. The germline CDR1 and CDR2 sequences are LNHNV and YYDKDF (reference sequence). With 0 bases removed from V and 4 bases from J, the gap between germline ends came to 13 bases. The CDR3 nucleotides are TGTGCCACCAGCAGAGATAGGGGACACACTTACGAGCAGTACTTC. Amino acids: CATSRDRGHTYEQYF.

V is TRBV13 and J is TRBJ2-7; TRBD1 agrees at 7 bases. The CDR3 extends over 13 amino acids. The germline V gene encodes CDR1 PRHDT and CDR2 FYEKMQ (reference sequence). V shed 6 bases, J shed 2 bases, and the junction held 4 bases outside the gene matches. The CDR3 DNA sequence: TGTGCCAGCAGGAGACAGGGAACCTACGAGCAGTACTTC. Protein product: CASRRQGTYEQYF.

DNA for the CDR3: TGTGCCAGCAGCAACAGGGGAATCTATGGCTACACCTTC. Protein product: CASSNRGIYGYTF. The J gene is TRBJ1-2, the V gene TRBV28, with 7 bases aligning to TRBD1. The CDR3 has 13 residues. Trimming removed 6 bases from V and 4 bases from J; junction bases left unmatched: 5. Germline lookup yields CDR1 MDHEN and CDR2 SYDVKM.

The DNA of the CDR3 is TGCGCCAGCAGCCCCGGGACAGGGTGGCGATTCTTC. Its translation is CASSPGTGWRFF. V usage is TRBV4-1 and J usage is TRBJ2-1; 9 positions agree with TRBD1. V lost 4 bases and J lost 16; bases outside the gene matches: 8. Germline loops: CDR1 MGHRA, CDR2 YSYEKL. The CDR3 runs 12 residues.

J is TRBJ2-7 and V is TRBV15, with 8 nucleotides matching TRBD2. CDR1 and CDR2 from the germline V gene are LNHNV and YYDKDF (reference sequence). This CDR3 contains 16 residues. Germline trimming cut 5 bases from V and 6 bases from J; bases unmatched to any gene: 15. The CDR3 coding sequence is TGTGCCACCAGCTCCCACGGGACGGGAGGGCCCCCCGAGCAGTACTTC. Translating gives CATSSHGTGGPPEQYF.

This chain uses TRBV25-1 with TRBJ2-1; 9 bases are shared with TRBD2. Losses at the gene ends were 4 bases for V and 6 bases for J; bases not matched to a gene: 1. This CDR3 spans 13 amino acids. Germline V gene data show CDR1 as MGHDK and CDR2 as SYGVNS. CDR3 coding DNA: TGTGCCAGCAGTGGAGCGGGGGGCAATGAGCAGTTCTTC. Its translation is CASSGAGGNEQFF.

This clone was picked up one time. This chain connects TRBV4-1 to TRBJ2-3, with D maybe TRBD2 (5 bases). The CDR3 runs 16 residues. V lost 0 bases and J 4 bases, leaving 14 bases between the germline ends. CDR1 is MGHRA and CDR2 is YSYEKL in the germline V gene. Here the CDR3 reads CASSQEVWAGADTQYF. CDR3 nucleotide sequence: TGCGCCAGCAGCCAAGAGGTCTGGGCGGGCGCAGATACGCAGTATTTT.

The CDR3 loop is CASGRTENNGDEQYF. The CDR3 DNA is TGCGCCAGCGGAAGAACCGAGAATAACGGAGACGAGCAGTACTTC. The chain uses TRBV23-1 and TRBJ2-7; D unclear. TRBV23-1 is known as an ORF, though its function is uncertain. The CDR3 covers 15 residues. Trimming took off 8 bases at V and 5 bases at J, with 22 bases between the two ends.

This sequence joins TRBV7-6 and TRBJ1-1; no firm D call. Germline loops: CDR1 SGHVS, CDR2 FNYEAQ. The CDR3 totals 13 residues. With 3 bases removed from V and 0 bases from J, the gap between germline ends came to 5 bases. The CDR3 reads CASSLSLNTEAFF. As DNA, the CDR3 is TGTGCCAGCAGCTTGAGTTTGAACACTGAAGCTTTCTTT.

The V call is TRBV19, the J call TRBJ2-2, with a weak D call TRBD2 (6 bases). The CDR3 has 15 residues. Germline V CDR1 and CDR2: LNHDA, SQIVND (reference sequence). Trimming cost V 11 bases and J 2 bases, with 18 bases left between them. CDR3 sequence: CACLPGLLNTGELFF. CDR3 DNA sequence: TGTGCCTGCCTCCCGGGACTGTTAAACACCGGGGAGCTGTTTTTT.

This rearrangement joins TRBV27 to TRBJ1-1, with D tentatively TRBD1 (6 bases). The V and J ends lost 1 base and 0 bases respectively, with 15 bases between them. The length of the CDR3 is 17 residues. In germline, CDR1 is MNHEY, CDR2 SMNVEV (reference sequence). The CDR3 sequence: CASSLLPWDKLNTEAFF. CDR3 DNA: TGTGCCAGCAGTTTATTGCCTTGGGACAAGTTGAACACTGAAGCTTTCTTT.

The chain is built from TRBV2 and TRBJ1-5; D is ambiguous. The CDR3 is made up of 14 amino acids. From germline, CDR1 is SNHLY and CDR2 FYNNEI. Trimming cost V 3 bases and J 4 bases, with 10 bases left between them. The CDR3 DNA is TGTGCCAGCAGTGAGGCAGGAAGGAATCAGCCCCAGCATTTT. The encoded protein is CASSEAGRNQPQHF. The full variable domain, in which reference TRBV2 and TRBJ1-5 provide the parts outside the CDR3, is EPEVTQTPSHQVTQMGQEVILRCVPISNHLYFYWYRQILGQKVEFLVSFYNNEISEKSEIFDDQFSVERPDGSNFTLKIRSTKLEDSAMYFCASSEAGRNQPQHFGDGTRLSIL.

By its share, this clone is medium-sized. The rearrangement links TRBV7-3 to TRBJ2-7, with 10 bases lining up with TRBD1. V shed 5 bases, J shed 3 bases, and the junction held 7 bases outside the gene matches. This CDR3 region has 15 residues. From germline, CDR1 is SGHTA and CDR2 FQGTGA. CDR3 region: CASSAGTGEGYEQYF. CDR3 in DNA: TGTGCCAGCAGCGCCGGGACAGGGGAAGGCTACGAGCAGTACTTC.

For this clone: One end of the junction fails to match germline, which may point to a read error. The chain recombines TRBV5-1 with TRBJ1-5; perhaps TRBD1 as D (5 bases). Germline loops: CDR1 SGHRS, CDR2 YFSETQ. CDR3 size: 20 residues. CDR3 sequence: CASTLESLGGLLLSNQPQHF. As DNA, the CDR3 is TGCGCCAGCACCTTGGAGAGTTTGGGGGGACTGTTGTTGAGCAATCAGCCCCAGCATTTT.

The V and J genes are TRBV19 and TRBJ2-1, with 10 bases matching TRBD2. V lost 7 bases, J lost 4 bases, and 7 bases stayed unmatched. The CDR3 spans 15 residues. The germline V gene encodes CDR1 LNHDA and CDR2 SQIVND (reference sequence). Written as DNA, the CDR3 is TGTGCCAGTACTGCTAGCGGGAGTCTATACAATGAGCAGTTCTTC. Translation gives CASTASGSLYNEQFF.

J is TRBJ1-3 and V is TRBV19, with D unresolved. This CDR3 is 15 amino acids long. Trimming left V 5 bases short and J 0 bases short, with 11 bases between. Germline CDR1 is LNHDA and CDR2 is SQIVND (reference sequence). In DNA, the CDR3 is TGTGCCAGTAGTTGGGCCAGTAGCTCTGGAAACACCATATATTTT. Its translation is CASSWASSSGNTIYF.

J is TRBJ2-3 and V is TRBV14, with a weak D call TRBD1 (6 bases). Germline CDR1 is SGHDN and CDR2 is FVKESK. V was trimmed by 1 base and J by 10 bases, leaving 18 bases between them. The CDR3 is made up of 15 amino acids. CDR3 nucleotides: TGTGCCAGCAGCCAAGTCGTAAGCGCAGGGGCTTCGCAGTATTTT. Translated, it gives CASSQVVSAGASQYF. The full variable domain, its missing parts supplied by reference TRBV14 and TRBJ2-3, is EAGVTQFPSHSVIEKGQTVTLRCDPISGHDNLYWYRRVMGKEIKFLLHFVKESKQDESGMPNNRFLAERTGGTYSTLKVQPAELEDSGVYFCASSQVVSAGASQYFGPGTRLTVL.

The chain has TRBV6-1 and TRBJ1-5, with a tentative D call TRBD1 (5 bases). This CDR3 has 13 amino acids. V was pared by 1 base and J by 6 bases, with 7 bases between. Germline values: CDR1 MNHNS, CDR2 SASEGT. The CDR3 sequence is CASSEGGGQPQHF. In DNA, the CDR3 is TGTGCCAGCAGTGAAGGGGGGGGTCAGCCCCAGCATTTT.

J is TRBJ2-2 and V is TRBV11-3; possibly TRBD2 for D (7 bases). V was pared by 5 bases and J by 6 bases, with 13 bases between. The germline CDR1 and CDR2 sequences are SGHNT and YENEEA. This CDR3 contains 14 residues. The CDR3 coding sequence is TGTGCCAGCAGCAGAAGGGGGAGGGCCGGGGAGCTGTTTTTT. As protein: CASSRRGRAGELFF.

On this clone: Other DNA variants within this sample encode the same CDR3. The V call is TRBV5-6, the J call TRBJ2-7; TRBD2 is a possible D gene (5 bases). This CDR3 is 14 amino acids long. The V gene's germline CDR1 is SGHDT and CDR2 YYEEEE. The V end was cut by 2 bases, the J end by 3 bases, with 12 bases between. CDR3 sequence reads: CASSFRPGGYEQYF. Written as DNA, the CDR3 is TGTGCCAGCAGCTTCAGGCCAGGAGGCTACGAGCAGTACTTC.